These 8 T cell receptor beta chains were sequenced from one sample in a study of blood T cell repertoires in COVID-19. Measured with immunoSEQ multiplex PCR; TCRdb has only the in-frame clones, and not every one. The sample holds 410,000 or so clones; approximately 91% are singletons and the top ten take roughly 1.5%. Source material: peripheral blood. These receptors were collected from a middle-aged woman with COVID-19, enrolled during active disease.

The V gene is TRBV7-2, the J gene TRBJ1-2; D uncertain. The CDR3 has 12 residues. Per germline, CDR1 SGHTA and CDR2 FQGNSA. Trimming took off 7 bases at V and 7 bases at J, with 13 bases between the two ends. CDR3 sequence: CASTPPLSGYTF. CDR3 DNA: TGTGCCAGCACCCCTCCCCTCTCTGGCTACACCTTC.

This CDR3 reads CASRRLRSPLHF. The CDR3 DNA sequence: TGTGCCAGCAGACGATTACGGTCACCCCTCCACTTT. The chain has TRBV28 and TRBJ1-6, with D unclear. CDR3 length equals 12 residues. In germline, CDR1 is MDHEN, CDR2 SYDVKM. Trimming cost V 6 bases and J 10 bases, with 10 bases left between them. Looking up the rest from reference TRBV28 and TRBJ1-6 gives the full variable domain: DVKVTQSSRYLVKRTGEKVFLECVQDMDHENMFWYRQDPGLGLRLIYFSYDVKMKEKGDIPEGYSVSREKKERFSLILESASTNQTSMYLCASRRLRSPLHFGNGTRLTVT.

CDR3 region: CASSHSLGVYGYTF. The CDR3 nucleotides read TGTGCCAGCAGCCACTCATTAGGGGTCTATGGCTACACCTTC. V usage is TRBV14 and J usage is TRBJ1-2; maybe TRBD1 (5 bases). The CDR3 runs to 14 residues. V lost 3 bases and J 4 bases, leaving 12 bases between the germline ends. Germline V CDR1 and CDR2: SGHDN, FVKESK.

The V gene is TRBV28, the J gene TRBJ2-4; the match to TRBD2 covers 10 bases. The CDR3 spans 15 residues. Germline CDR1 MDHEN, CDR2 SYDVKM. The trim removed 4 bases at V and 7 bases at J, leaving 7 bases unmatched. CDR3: CASSSRTSGWNIQYF. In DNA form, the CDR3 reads TGTGCCAGCAGTTCGAGGACTAGCGGTTGGAACATTCAGTACTTC.

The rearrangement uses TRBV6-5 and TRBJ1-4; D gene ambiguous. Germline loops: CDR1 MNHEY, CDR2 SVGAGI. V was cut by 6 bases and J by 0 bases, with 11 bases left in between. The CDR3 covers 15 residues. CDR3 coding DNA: TGTGCCAGCAGGCTTTTGAGGACAACTAATGAAAAACTGTTTTTT. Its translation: CASRLLRTTNEKLFF.

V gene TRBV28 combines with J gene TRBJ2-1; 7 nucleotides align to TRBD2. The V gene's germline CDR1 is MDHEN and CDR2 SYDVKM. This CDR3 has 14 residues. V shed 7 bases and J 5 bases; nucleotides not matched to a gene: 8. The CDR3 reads CASILGGGDNEQFF. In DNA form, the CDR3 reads TGTGCCAGCATCCTCGGGGGAGGGGACAATGAGCAGTTCTTC.

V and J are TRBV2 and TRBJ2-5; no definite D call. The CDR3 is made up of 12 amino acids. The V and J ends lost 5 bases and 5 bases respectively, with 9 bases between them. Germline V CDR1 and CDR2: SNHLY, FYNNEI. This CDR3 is CASSNWAETQYF. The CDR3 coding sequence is TGTGCCAGCAGTAATTGGGCGGAGACCCAGTACTTC.

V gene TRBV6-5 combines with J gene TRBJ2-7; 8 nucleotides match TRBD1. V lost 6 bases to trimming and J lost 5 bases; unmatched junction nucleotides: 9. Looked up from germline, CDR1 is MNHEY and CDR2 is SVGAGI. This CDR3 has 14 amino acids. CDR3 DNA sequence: TGTGCCAGCAGACCTTCGTGGACAGGGAACGAGCAGTACTTC. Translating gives CASRPSWTGNEQYF.